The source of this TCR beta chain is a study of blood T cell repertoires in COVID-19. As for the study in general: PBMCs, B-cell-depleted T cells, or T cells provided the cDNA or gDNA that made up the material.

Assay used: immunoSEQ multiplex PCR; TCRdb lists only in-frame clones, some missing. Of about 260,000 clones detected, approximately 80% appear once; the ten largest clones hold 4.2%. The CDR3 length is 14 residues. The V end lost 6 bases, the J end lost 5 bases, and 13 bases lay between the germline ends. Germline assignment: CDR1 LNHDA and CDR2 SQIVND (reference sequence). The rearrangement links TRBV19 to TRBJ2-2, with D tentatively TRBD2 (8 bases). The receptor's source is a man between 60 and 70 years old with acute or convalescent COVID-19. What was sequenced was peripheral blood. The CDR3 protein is CASRRGGQTGELFF. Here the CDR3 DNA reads TGTGCCAGTAGACGGGGGGGACAGACCGGGGAGCTGTTTTTT.